This passage covers 19 T cell receptor beta chains from one sample sequenced in a study of CD8+ T cells in alopecia areata (dated by TCRdb to 2016 to 2019). The library was built by means of the immunoSEQ multiplex PCR assay. For TCR sequencing, RNA was extracted from every sample and reverse transcribed into cDNA to serve as template. TCRdb retrieved this table from immuneACCESS and kept in-frame rearrangements only. Not all clones are present; in checked studies, unresolved V genes account for under half, and no reason is known for the remainder. This sample has 200,000 to 250,000 clones in its table, and over 60% of those were observed once. The biggest ten clones account for about 4% of the sample. The sample's time point label, in plain terms: roughly 27 days on oral tofacitinib. This sample's treatment or condition label indicates: oral pan-JAK inhibitor, 5-10 mg twice daily. This specimen was CD4+ T cells sorted from blood, taken at week 4, from a patient treated with tofacitinib. The source is a human donor with alopecia areata.

In its sample, this clone was seen a few times. This chain connects TRBV7-6 to TRBJ1-1; D is possibly TRBD1 (5 bases). The length of the CDR3 is 14 residues. The V gene lost 4 bases and the J gene lost 4 bases, with 13 bases spanning the gap. The germline CDR1 and CDR2 sequences are SGHVS and FNYEAQ. In DNA form, the CDR3 reads TGTGCCAGCAGCTACATAGGGCAGGGCACTGAAGCTTTCTTT. Its translation: CASSYIGQGTEAFF.

This clone was detected ten times or more. This chain connects TRBV10-3 to TRBJ2-7; 10 bases are shared with TRBD2. V lost 7 bases and J lost 3; bases outside the gene matches: 6. The CDR3 runs 14 residues. Per germline, CDR1 ENHRY and CDR2 SYGVKD. The chain's CDR3 is CAIMKASGGYEQYF. The DNA of the CDR3 is TGTGCCATCATGAAGGCTAGCGGGGGCTACGAGCAGTACTTC.

About this clone itself: Mismatch with germline at one junction end may stem from a read error. V usage is TRBV7-2 and J usage is TRBJ1-2; TRBD1 aligns across 9 bases. The CDR3 covers 12 residues. Germline values: CDR1 SGHTA, CDR2 FQGNSA. CDR3 in amino acids: CASSVLWDRASF. The CDR3, as DNA: TGTGCCAGCAGCGTCCTATGGGACAGGGCTTCCTTC.

The chain employs TRBV10-3 and TRBJ1-2, with a weak D call TRBD1 (6 bases). V lost 2 bases, J lost 5 bases, and 12 bases lay in between. Germline V gives CDR1 ENHRY, CDR2 SYGVKD. CDR3 length: 14 amino acids. The CDR3 nucleotides read TGTGCCATCAGTGAGAACGAGGGGGGGTATGGCTACACCTTC. It codes for CAISENEGGYGYTF.

Comment on this clone: This CDR3 is also generated by other DNA sequences in the sample. This sequence joins TRBV19 and TRBJ1-1; possible D gene TRBD1, 5 bases. Germline V gives CDR1 LNHDA, CDR2 SQIVND (reference sequence). This CDR3 comprises 13 residues. The V and J ends lost 2 bases and 5 bases respectively, with 9 bases between them. The CDR3 DNA reads TGTGCCAGTAGTATAAAAGGGGATACTGAAGCTTTCTTT. As protein: CASSIKGDTEAFF.

The rearrangement joins TRBV19 to TRBJ1-1, with D unresolved. Per germline, CDR1 LNHDA and CDR2 SQIVND (reference sequence). Trimming removed 7 bases at V and 7 bases at J, with 16 bases between. The CDR3 is 13 amino acids. CDR3 bases: TGTGCCAGTACCTTCGAGTTGCGCAGTGAAGCTTTCTTT. Amino acid sequence: CASTFELRSEAFF.

The V call is TRBV2, the J call TRBJ1-6; TRBD1 matches 11 bases. This CDR3 has 15 amino acids. Unmatched junction bases numbered 4, after V lost 5 bases and J lost 7 bases. Germline V lookup: CDR1 SNHLY, CDR2 FYNNEI. This chain's CDR3 is CASSWTGGRNSPLHF. The CDR3 DNA follows: TGTGCCAGCAGTTGGACAGGGGGCAGGAATTCACCCCTCCACTTT.

The V and J genes are TRBV28 and TRBJ2-3; 9 bases match TRBD1. The V segment lost 7 bases and the J segment 6 bases; nucleotides outside the gene matches: 14. This CDR3 has 16 amino acids. CDR1 MDHEN and CDR2 SYDVKM come from the germline V gene. CDR3 loop: CASTSAGTGIGDTQYF. CDR3 coding DNA: TGTGCCAGCACCTCTGCCGGGACAGGGATTGGGGATACGCAGTATTTT. Filled out from reference TRBV28 and TRBJ2-3, the complete variable domain reads DVKVTQSSRYLVKRTGEKVFLECVQDMDHENMFWYRQDPGLGLRLIYFSYDVKMKEKGDIPEGYSVSREKKERFSLILESASTNQTSMYLCASTSAGTGIGDTQYFGPGTRLTVL.

The chain employs TRBV25-1 and TRBJ1-5; no clear D. CDR3 length equals 13 residues. CDR1 and CDR2 from the germline V gene are MGHDK and SYGVNS. V was clipped by 4 bases and J by 3 bases, with 7 bases between them. In nucleotides, the CDR3 is TGTGCCAGCAGTGGCAGGTCCAATCAGCCCCAGCATTTT. Its translation is CASSGRSNQPQHF. The full variable domain, its missing parts supplied by reference TRBV25-1 and TRBJ1-5, is EADIYQTPRYLVIGTGKKITLECSQTMGHDKMYWYQQDPGMELHLIHYSYGVNSTEKGDLSSESTVSRIRTEHFPLTLESARPSHTSQYLCASSGRSNQPQHFGDGTRLSIL.

This rearrangement joins TRBV5-6 to TRBJ2-2; D tentatively fits TRBD1 or TRBD2 (5 bases each). The CDR3 spans 16 residues. Germline V gene sequence: CDR1 SGHDT, CDR2 YYEEEE. Trimming removed 4 bases from V and 1 base from J, with 14 bases in between. CDR3 coding DNA: TGTGCCAGCAGCCCCCTCGGGACGGGGAACACCGGGGAGCTGTTTTTT. Translated, it gives CASSPLGTGNTGELFF.

V is TRBV10-3 and J is TRBJ1-1; D gene ambiguous. V was clipped by 1 base and J by 2 bases, with 2 bases between them. The CDR3 is made up of 12 amino acids. Germline V gives CDR1 ENHRY, CDR2 SYGVKD. CDR3 amino acids: CAISEFNTEAFF. In nucleotides, the CDR3 is TGTGCCATCAGTGAGTTTAACACTGAAGCTTTCTTT.

This chain connects TRBV11-2 to TRBJ2-7; no reliable D call. Germline values: CDR1 SGHAT, CDR2 FQNNGV. The CDR3 has 15 residues. V was shortened by 1 base and J by 2 bases, with 12 bases between the two germline ends. The CDR3 DNA follows: TGTGCCAGCAGCTTAGTGAGGAGACGGGCCTACGAGCAGTACTTC. It is translated as CASSLVRRRAYEQYF.

This clone was observed a single time. This chain connects TRBV9 to TRBJ1-3; D possibly corresponds to TRBD1 (5 bases). The V gene's germline CDR1 is SGDLS and CDR2 YYNGEE. The V end was cut by 4 bases, the J end by 2 bases, with 13 bases between. This CDR3 has 15 residues. The CDR3 spells CASSPAGETGNTIYF. Written as DNA, the CDR3 is TGTGCCAGCAGCCCAGCGGGGGAAACTGGAAACACCATATATTTT.

The rearrangement uses TRBV29-1 and TRBJ2-1; TRBD2 matches 7 bases. V was clipped by 4 bases and J by 0 bases; unmatched bases: 0. This CDR3 comprises 13 residues. Germline loops: CDR1 SQVTM, CDR2 ANQGSEA. Here the CDR3 DNA reads TGCAGCGTTGGCGGGAGCTCCTACAATGAGCAGTTCTTC. It specifies CSVGGSSYNEQFF.

The table lists this clone with a few counts. The V call is TRBV5-8, the J call TRBJ2-5, with D possibly being TRBD1 (7 bases). Looked up from germline, CDR1 is SGHTS and CDR2 is YDEGEE. There are 15 residues in the CDR3. Trimming stripped 2 bases from V and 4 bases from J, with 15 bases between. The CDR3 coding sequence is TGTGCCAGCAGCTTTTTGGGCAGGGGGGCAGAGACCCAGTACTTC. Residues: CASSFLGRGAETQYF.

V and J are TRBV5-1 and TRBJ2-1; 8 bases align to TRBD2. The CDR3 covers 15 residues. V was pared by 5 bases and J by 0 bases, with 4 bases of the junction left unmatched. The germline CDR1 and CDR2 sequences are SGHRS and YFSETQ. CDR3 amino acids: CASREAGASYNEQFF. CDR3 bases: TGCGCCAGCAGGGAAGCGGGGGCCTCCTACAATGAGCAGTTCTTC.

This chain links TRBV25-1 with TRBJ2-7, with 9 nucleotides matching TRBD2. With 5 bases clipped from V and 2 bases from J, the junction kept 4 bases outside the gene matches. CDR3 length: 14 amino acids. CDR1 is MGHDK, CDR2 SYGVNS, per germline. The CDR3 protein is CASSRASGTYEQYF. As DNA, the CDR3 is TGTGCCAGCAGTAGGGCTAGCGGGACCTACGAGCAGTACTTC.

The chain links TRBV4-3 to TRBJ1-2; 7 nucleotides agree with TRBD1. This CDR3 region has 13 residues. J was trimmed by 3 bases and V by 6 bases; bases with no gene match: 4. CDR1 is LGHNA and CDR2 is YSLEER in the germline V gene. The CDR3 region is CASSRDSDYGYTF. CDR3 DNA: TGCGCCAGCAGTCGGGACAGCGACTATGGCTACACCTTC.

This clone occurred a few times. The chain carries TRBV10-3 and TRBJ2-3, with D hard to call. V was clipped by 4 bases and J by 5 bases, with 13 bases between them. The CDR3 has 14 amino acids. Germline V CDR1 and CDR2: ENHRY, SYGVKD. The CDR3 loop reads CAISAGLSVDTQYF. Written as DNA, the CDR3 is TGTGCCATCAGTGCGGGTCTTTCTGTAGATACGCAGTATTTT.